The T cell receptor (beta chain) under discussion was sequenced for a study of blood T cells in healthy people across ages. A second about 6 to 12 cycle PCR used barcoded and J-beta primers. Each CDR3 protein gets one entry after TCRdb re-called the 5' RACE reads with MiXCR. The table has 850,000 to 950,000 distinct CDR3 sequences, about 28% seen once. There are many counts of this clonotype. The V gene end was trimmed by 6 bases and the J gene end by 5 bases; junction bases not matched to a gene: 8. Germline V gives CDR1 MDHEN, CDR2 SYDVKM. The CDR3 length is 14 residues. The chain has TRBV28 and TRBJ2-7, with 9 bases lining up with TRBD1. The clonotype originates from a woman older than 75 in good health. The sequenced sample was blood. CDR3 region: CASSRDRVSHEQYF. DNA for the CDR3: TGTGCCAGCAGCCGGGACAGGGTCTCGCACGAGCAGTACTTC.